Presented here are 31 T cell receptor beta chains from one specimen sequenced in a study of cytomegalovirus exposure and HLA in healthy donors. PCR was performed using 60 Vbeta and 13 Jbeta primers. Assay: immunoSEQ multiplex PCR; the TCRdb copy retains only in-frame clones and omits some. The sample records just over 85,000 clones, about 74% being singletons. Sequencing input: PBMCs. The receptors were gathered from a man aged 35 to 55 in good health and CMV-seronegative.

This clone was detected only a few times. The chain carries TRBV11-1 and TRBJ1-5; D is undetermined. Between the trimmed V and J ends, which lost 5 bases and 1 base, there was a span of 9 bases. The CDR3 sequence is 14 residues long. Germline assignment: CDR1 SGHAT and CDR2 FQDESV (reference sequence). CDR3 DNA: TGTGCCAGCAGCCAGACCGGGAGCAATCAGCCCCAGCATTTT. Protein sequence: CASSQTGSNQPQHF. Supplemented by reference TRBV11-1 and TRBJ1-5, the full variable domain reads EAEVAQSPRYKITEKSQAVAFWCDPISGHATLYWYRQILGQGPELLVQFQDESVVDDSQLPKDRFSAERLKGVDSTLKIQPAELGDSAMYLCASSQTGSNQPQHFGDGTRLSIL.

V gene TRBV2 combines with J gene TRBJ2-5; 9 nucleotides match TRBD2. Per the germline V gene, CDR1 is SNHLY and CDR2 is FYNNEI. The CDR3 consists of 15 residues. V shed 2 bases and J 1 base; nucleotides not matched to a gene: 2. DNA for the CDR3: TGTGCCAGCAGTGAACTAGCGGGGCCCCAAGAGACCCAGTACTTC. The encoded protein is CASSELAGPQETQYF. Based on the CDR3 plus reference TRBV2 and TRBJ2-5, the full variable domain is EPEVTQTPSHQVTQMGQEVILRCVPISNHLYFYWYRQILGQKVEFLVSFYNNEISEKSEIFDDQFSVERPDGSNFTLKIRSTKLEDSAMYFCASSELAGPQETQYFGPGTRLLVL.

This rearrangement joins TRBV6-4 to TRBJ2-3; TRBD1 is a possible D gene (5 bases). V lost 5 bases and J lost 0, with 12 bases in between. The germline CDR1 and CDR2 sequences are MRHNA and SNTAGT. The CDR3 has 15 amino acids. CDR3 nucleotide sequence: TGTGCCAGCAGTTCTGGGCAGGGAAGCACAGATACGCAGTATTTT. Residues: CASSSGQGSTDTQYF.

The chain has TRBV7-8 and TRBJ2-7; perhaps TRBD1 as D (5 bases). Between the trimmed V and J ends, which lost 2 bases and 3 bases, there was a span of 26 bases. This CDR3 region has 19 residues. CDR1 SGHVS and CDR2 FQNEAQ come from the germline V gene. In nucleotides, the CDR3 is TGTGCCAGCAGCTTAATCGTCAGCGAAACAGGAACGGTCGGCTACGAGCAGTACTTC. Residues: CASSLIVSETGTVGYEQYF.

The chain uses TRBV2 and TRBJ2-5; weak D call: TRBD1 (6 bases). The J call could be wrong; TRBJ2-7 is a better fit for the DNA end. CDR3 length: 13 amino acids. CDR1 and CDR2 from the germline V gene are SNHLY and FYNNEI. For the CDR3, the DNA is TGTGCCAGCAGTGCCAGGGGTAGCTACGAGCAGTACTTC. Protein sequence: CASSARGSYEQYF.

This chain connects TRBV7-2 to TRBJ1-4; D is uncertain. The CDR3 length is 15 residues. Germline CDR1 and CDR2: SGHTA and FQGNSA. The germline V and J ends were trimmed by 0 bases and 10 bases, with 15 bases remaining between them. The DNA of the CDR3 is TGTGCCAGCAGCTTAGCGCGGACTGGGGAGGGAAAACTGTTTTTT. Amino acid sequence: CASSLARTGEGKLFF.

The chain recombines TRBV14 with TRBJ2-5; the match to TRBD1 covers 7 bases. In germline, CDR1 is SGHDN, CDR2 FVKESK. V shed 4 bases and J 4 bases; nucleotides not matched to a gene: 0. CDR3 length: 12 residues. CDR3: CASSRQGETQYF. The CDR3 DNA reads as TGTGCCAGCAGCCGACAGGGAGAGACCCAGTACTTC.

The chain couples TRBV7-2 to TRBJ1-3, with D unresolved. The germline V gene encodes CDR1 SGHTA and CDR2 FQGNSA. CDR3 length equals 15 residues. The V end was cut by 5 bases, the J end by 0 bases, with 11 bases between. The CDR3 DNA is TGTGCCAGCAGCCTCCAGGATTTCTCTGGAAACACCATATATTTT. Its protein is CASSLQDFSGNTIYF.

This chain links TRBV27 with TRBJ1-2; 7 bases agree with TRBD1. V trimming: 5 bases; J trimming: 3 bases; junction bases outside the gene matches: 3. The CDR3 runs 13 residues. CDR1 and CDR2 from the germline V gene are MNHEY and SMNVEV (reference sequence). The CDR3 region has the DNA TGTGCCAGCAGTAAACAGGGGTACTATGGCTACACCTTC. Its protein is CASSKQGYYGYTF.

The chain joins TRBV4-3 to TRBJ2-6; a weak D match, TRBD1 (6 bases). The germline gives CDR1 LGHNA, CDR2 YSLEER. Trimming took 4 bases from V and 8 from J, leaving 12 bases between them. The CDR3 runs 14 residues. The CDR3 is CASSLKGHSNVLTF. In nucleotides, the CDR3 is TGCGCCAGCAGCCTAAAGGGACATTCCAACGTCCTGACTTTC.

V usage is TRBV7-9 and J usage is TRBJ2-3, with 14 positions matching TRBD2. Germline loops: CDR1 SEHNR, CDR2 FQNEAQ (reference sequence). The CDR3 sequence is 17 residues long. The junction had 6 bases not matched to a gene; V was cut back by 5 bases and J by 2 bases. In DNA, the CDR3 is TGTGCCAGCAGCCCCGGACTAGCGGGGGGCATCACAGATACGCAGTATTTT. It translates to CASSPGLAGGITDTQYF. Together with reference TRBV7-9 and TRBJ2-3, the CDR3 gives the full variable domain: DTGVSQNPRHKITKRGQNVTFRCDPISEHNRLYWYRQTLGQGPEFLTYFQNEAQLEKSRLLSDRFSAERPKGSFSTLEIQRTEQGDSAMYLCASSPGLAGGITDTQYFGPGTRLTVL.

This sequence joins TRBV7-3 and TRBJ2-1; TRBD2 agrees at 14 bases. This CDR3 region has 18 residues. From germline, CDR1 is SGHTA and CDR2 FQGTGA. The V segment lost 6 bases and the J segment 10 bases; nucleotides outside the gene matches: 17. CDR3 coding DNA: TGTGCCAGCAGTTTAGGACTAGCGGGGGGAGTTTTGTCTCGAGAGCAGTTCTTC. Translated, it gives CASSLGLAGGVLSREQFF.

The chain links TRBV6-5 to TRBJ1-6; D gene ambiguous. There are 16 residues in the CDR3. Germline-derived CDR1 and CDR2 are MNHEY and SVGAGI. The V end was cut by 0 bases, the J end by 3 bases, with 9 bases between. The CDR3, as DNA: TGTGCCAGCAGTTACTCGAGCTACAGCTATAATTCACCCCTCCACTTT. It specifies CASSYSSYSYNSPLHF.

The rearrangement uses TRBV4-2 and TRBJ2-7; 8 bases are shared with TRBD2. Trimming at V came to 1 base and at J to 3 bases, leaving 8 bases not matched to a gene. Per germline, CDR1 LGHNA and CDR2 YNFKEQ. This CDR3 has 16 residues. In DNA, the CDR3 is TGTGCCAGCAGCCAAGGGGTGGGACTAGTGAGCTACGAGCAGTACTTC. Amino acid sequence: CASSQGVGLVSYEQYF.

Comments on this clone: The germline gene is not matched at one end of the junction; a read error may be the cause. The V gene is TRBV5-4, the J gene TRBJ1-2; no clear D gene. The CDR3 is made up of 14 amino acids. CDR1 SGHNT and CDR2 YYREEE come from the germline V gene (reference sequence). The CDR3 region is CASSLSPDNYGYPF. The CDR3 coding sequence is TGTGCCAGCAGCTTGTCTCCGGATAACTATGGCTACCCCTTC.

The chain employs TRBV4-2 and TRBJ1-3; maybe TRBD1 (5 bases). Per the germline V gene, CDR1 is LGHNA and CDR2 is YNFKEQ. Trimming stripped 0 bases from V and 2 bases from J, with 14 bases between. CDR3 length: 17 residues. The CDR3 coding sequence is TGTGCCAGCAGCCAAGATACGGGGGGTATTACTGGAAACACCATATATTTT. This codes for CASSQDTGGITGNTIYF.

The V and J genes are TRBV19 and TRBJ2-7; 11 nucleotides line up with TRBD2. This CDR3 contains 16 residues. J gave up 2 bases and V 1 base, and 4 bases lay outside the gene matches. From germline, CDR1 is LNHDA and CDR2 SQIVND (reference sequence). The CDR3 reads CASSIATSGTPYEQYF. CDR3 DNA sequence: TGTGCCAGTAGTATAGCGACTAGCGGGACACCCTACGAGCAGTACTTC.

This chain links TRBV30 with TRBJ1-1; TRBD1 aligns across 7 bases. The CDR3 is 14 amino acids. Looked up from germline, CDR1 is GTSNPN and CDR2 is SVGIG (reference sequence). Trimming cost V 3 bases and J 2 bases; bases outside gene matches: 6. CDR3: CAWSRGQSNTEAFF. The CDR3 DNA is TGTGCCTGGAGCCGGGGACAGAGTAACACTGAAGCTTTCTTT.

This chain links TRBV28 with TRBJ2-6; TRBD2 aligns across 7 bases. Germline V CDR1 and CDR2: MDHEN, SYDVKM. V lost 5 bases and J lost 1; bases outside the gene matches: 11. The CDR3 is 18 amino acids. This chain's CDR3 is CASSGGVQRDSGANVLTF. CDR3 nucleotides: TGTGCCAGCAGTGGGGGGGTACAGCGAGATTCTGGGGCCAACGTCCTGACTTTC. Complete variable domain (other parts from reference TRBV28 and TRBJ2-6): DVKVTQSSRYLVKRTGEKVFLECVQDMDHENMFWYRQDPGLGLRLIYFSYDVKMKEKGDIPEGYSVSREKKERFSLILESASTNQTSMYLCASSGGVQRDSGANVLTFGAGSRLTVL.

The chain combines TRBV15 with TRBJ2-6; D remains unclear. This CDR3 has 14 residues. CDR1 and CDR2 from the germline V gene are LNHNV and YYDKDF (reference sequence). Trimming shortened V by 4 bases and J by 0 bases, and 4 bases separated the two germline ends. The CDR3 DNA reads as TGTGCCACCAGCACCGTCTCTGGGGCCAACGTCCTGACTTTC. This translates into CATSTVSGANVLTF.

CDR3 amino acids: CASSVGVASYQETQYF. CDR3 nucleotides: TGTGCCAGCAGCGTAGGGGTAGCGTCGTACCAAGAGACCCAGTACTTC. The gene calls are TRBV9 and TRBJ2-5; tentative D call: TRBD2 (5 bases). The CDR3 spans 16 residues. The V gene lost 0 bases and the J gene lost 0 bases, with 12 bases spanning the gap. Germline V lookup: CDR1 SGDLS, CDR2 YYNGEE. The full variable domain, rest sourced from reference TRBV9 and TRBJ2-5, is DSGVTQTPKHLITATGQRVTLRCSPRSGDLSVYWYQQSLDQGLQFLIQYYNGEERAKGNILERFSAQQFPDLHSELNLSSLELGDSALYFCASSVGVASYQETQYFGPGTRLLVL.

CDR3 in amino acids: CASSQDHLAAQYF. DNA for the CDR3: TGCGCCAGCAGCCAAGATCACCTAGCGGCGCAGTATTTT. The chain links TRBV4-3 to TRBJ2-3; 7 bases match TRBD2. This CDR3 contains 13 residues. Germline assignment: CDR1 LGHNA and CDR2 YSLEER. V lost 0 bases and J lost 10; bases outside the gene matches: 4.

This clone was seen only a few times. This CDR3 is CASSMRGLAVADTQYF. DNA of the CDR3: TGTGCCAGCAGTATGAGGGGACTAGCGGTGGCAGATACGCAGTATTTT. V gene TRBV6-4 combines with J gene TRBJ2-3, with TRBD2 identical over 11 bases. CDR1 is MRHNA and CDR2 is SNTAGT in the germline V gene. V trimming: 5 bases; J trimming: 4 bases; junction bases outside the gene matches: 8. This CDR3 region has 16 residues.

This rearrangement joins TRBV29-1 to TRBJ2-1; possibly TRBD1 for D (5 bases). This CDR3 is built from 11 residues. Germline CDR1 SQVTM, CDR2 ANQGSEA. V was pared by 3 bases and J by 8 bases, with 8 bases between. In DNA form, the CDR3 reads TGCAGCGTTGACAGGGCCTATGAGCAGTTCTTC. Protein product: CSVDRAYEQFF.

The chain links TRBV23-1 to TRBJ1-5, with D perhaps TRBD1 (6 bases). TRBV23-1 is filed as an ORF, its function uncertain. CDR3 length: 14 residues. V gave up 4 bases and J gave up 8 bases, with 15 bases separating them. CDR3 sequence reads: CASSLPHRDEPQHF. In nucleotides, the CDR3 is TGCGCCAGCAGTCTCCCCCACAGGGATGAGCCCCAGCATTTT.

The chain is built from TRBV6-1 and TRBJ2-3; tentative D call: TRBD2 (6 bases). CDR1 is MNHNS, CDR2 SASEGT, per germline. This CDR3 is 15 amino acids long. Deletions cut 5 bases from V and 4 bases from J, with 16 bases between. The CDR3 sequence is CASSPRGVGPDTQYF. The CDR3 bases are TGTGCCAGCAGTCCTCGCGGGGTGGGGCCAGATACGCAGTATTTT.

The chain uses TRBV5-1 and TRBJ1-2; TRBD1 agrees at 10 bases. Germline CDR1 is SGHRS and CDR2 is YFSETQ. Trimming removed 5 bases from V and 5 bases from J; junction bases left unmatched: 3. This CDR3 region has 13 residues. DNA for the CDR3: TGCGCCAGCAGTTCGGACAGGGGGTATGGCTACACCTTC. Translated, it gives CASSSDRGYGYTF.

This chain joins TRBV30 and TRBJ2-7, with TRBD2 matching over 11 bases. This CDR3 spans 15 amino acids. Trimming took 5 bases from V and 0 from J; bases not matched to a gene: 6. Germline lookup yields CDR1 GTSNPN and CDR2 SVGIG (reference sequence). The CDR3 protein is CAWYTGTSGSYEQYF. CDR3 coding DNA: TGTGCCTGGTACACCGGGACTAGCGGCTCCTACGAGCAGTACTTC.

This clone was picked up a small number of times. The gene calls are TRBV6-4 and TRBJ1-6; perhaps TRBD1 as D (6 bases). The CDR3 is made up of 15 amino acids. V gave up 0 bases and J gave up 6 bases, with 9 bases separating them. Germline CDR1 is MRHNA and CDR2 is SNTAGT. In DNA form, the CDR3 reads TGTGCCAGCAGTGACTCAGCAGGGGCTAATTCACCCCTCCACTTT. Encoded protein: CASSDSAGANSPLHF.

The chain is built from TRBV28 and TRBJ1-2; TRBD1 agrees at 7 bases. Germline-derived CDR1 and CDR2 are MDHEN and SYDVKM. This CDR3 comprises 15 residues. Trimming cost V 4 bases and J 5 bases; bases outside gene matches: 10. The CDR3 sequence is CASSWAGTELYGYTF. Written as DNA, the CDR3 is TGTGCCAGCAGTTGGGCCGGGACAGAACTATATGGCTACACCTTC.

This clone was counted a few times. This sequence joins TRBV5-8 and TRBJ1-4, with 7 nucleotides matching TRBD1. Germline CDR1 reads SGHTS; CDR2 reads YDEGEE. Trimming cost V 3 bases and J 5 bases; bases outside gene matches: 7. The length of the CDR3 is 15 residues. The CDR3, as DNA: TGTGCCAGCAGCTCTGGGACAGTGGGAAATGAAAAACTGTTTTTT. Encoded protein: CASSSGTVGNEKLFF.